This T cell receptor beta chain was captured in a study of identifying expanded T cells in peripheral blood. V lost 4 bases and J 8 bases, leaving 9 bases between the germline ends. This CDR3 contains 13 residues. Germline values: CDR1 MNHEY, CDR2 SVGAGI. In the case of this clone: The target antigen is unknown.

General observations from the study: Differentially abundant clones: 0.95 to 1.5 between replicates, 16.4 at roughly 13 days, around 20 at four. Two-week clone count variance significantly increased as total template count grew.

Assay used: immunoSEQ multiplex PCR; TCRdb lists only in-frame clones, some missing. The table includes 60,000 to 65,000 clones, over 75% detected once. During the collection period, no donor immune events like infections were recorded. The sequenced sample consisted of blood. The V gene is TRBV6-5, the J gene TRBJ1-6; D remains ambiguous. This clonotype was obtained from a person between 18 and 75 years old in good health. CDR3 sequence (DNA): TGTGCCAGCAGTTCGAACATTGATTCACCCCTCCACTTT. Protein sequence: CASSSNIDSPLHF.